This TCR beta chain was identified during a study of cytomegalovirus exposure and HLA in healthy donors. Notes on the study in general: Several of the most significant clusters appeared linked to common viral pathogens, based on a later analysis. In a later analysis, HLA-C alleles had the fewest associated TCRs, DRB1 alleles the most.

The PCR ran on 60 Vbeta and 13 Jbeta primers. TCRdb's table, derived via immunoSEQ multiplex PCR, lists solely in-frame clones and lacks some. The sample shows 150,000 to 190,000 clones, roughly 84% of them seen only once. Per germline, CDR1 MDHEN and CDR2 SYDVKM. CDR3 length: 15 residues. V was cut by 5 bases and J by 4 bases, with 14 bases left in between. This clone was seen only once. The antigen remains undetermined. This sequence joins TRBV28 and TRBJ1-4; D is unclear. Sequences were obtained from PBMCs. This sequence was found in a woman between 18 and 29 years old in good health and CMV-seronegative. CDR3 sequence reads: CASSTGVQVNEKLFF. The CDR3 bases are TGTGCCAGCAGTACCGGGGTTCAGGTTAATGAAAAACTGTTTTTT.